The present TCR beta chain was sequenced within a study of blood T cell repertoires in COVID-19. The protocol was immunoSEQ multiplex PCR, while the TCRdb copy is restricted to in-frame clones and leaves out a portion. The data show 200,000 or so clones, with about 80% seen just once and approximately 1.3% held by the top ten. With V trimmed by 1 base and J by 6 bases, 13 bases remained unmatched. This CDR3 contains 17 residues. Germline values: CDR1 MGHRA, CDR2 YSYEKL. This sequence was found in a woman in her forties with acute COVID-19. This chain links TRBV4-1 with TRBJ2-7; 9 bases fit TRBD1. The sequencing sample was made of PBMCs or T cells enriched from blood (not recorded which). CDR3 amino acids: CASSQVGSGTGSTEQYF. As DNA, the CDR3 is TGCGCCAGCAGCCAAGTCGGCTCCGGGACAGGGTCCACCGAGCAGTACTTC.